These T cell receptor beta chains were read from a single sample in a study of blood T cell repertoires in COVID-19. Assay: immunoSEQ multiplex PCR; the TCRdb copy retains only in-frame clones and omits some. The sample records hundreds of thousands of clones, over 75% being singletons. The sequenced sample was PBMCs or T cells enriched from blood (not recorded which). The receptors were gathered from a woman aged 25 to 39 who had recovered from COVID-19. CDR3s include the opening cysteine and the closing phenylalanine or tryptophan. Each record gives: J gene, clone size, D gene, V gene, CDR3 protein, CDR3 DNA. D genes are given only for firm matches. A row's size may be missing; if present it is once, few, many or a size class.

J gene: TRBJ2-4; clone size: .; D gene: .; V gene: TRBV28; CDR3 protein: CASSLGEEAVAKNIQYF; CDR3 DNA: TGTGCCAGCAGCCTTGGAGAAGAGGCGGTAGCCAAAAACATTCAGTACTTC
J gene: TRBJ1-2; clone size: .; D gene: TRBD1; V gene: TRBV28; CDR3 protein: CASYQGGTGGIGYGYTF; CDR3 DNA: TGTGCCAGTTACCAAGGGGGGACAGGGGGAATCGGCTATGGCTACACCTTC
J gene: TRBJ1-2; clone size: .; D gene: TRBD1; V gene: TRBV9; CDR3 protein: CASSDPTGGGRNYGYTF; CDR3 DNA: TGTGCCAGCAGCGACCCGACAGGGGGCGGAAGGAACTATGGCTACACCTTC
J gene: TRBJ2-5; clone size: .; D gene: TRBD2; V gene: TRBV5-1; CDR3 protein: CASSSGLEETQYF; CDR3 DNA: TGCGCCAGCAGCTCGGGACTAGAAGAGACCCAGTACTTC
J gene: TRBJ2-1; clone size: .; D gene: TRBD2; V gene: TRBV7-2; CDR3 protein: CASSPSGSFYNEQFF; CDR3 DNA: TGTGCCAGCAGCCCTAGCGGGAGTTTTTATAATGAGCAGTTCTTC
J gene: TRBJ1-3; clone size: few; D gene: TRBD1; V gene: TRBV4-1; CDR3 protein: CASSRTTGEKAGNTIYF; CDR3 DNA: TGCGCCAGCAGCCGTACCACAGGGGAAAAGGCTGGAAACACCATATATTTT
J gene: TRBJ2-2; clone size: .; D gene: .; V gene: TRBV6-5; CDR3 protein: CASSYSSGRSTGELFF; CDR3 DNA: TGTGCCAGCAGTTACTCGTCAGGGCGGAGCACCGGGGAGCTGTTTTTT
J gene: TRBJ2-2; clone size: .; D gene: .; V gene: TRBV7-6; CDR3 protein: CASSSHGFGSAMFDTGELFF; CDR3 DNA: TGTGCCAGCAGCTCCCATGGGTTTGGTAGCGCCATGTTCGACACCGGGGAGCTGTTTTTT
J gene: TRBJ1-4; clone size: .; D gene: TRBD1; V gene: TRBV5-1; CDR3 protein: CASSQGSGTGGEKLFF; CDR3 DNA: TGCGCCAGCAGCCAAGGCAGCGGGACAGGGGGGGAAAAACTGTTTTTT
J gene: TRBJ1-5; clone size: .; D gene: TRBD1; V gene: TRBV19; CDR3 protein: CASQYTGGIQPQHF; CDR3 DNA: TGTGCCAGTCAATATACAGGGGGCATTCAGCCCCAGCATTTT
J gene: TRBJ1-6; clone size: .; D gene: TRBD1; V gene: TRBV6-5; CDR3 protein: CASRLGGQGYSPLHF; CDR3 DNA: TGTGCCAGCAGACTAGGGGGACAGGGGTATTCACCCCTCCACTTT
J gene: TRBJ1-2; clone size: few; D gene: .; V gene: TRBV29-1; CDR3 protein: CSVPAPVGYTF; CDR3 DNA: TGCAGCGTTCCCGCCCCGGTAGGCTACACCTTC
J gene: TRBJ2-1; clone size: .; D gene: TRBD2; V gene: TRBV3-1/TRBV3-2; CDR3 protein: CASSQERIAGPNEQFF; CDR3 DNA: TGTGCCAGCAGCCAAGAAAGGATAGCGGGACCCAATGAGCAGTTCTTC
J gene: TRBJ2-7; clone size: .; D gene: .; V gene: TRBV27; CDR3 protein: CASSFALTFHEQYF; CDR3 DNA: TGTGCCAGCAGTTTCGCCCTGACATTCCACGAGCAGTACTTC
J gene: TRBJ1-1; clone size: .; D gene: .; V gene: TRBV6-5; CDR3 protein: CASSYSTKPGGTEAFF; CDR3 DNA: TGTGCCAGCAGTTACTCGACAAAACCCGGGGGCACTGAAGCTTTCTTT
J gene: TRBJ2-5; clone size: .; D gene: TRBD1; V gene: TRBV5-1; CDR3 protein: CASTTFGTGEETQYF; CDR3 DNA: TGCGCCAGCACGACCTTCGGGACAGGGGAAGAGACCCAGTACTTC
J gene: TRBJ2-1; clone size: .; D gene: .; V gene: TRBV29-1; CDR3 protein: CSVTWGVSSYNEQFF; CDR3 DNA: TGCAGCGTGACTTGGGGGGTCAGCTCCTACAATGAGCAGTTCTTC
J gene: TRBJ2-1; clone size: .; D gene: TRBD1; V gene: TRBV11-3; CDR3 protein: CASSRRQGSYNEQFF; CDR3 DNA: TGTGCCAGCAGCCGACGACAGGGCTCCTACAATGAGCAGTTCTTC
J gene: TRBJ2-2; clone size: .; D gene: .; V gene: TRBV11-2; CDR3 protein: CASSLDPTRGLNTGELFF; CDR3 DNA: TGTGCCAGCAGCTTAGATCCTACCAGGGGCCTGAACACCGGGGAGCTGTTTTTT
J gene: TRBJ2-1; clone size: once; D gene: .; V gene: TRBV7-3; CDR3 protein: CASSGGPGSSYNEQFF; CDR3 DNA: TGTGCCAGCAGCGGCGGTCCCGGCAGCTCCTACAATGAGCAGTTCTTC
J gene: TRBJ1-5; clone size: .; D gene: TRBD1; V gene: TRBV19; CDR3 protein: CASGGRTGGYNQPQHF; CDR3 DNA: TGTGCCAGTGGAGGCCGGACAGGGGGTTACAATCAGCCCCAGCATTTT
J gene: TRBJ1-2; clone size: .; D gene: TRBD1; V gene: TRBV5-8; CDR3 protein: CASSPDRGRLGYGYTF; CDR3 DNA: TGTGCCAGCAGCCCCGACAGGGGGCGGCTCGGCTATGGCTACACCTTC
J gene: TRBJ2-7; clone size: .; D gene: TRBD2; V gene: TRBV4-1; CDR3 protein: CASSRTGTSGNYEQYF; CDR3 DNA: TGCGCCAGCAGCCGGACAGGGACTAGCGGGAATTACGAGCAGTACTTC
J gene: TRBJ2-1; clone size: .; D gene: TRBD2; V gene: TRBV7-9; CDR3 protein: CASSSLAVTSGNKFF; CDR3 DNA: TGTGCCAGCAGCTCCTTAGCTGTGACTAGCGGGAATAAGTTCTTC
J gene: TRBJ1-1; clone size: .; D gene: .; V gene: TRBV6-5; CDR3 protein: CASSTLQGVTEAFF; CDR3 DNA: TGTGCCAGCAGTACCTTACAGGGTGTCACTGAAGCTTTCTTT
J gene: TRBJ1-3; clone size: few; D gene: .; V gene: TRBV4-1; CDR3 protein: CASSQEGADGGSVRNTIYF; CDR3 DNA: TGCGCCAGCAGCCAAGAAGGAGCGGACGGAGGCTCGGTACGAAACACCATATATTTT
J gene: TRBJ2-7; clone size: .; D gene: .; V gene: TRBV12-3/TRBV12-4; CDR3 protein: CASRGGSYEQYF; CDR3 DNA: TGTGCCAGCAGAGGCGGCTCCTACGAGCAGTACTTC
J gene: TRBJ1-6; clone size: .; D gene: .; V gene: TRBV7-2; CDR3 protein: CASSLGYGGSPLHF; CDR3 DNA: TGTGCCAGCAGCTTAGGTTACGGCGGGTCACCCCTCCACTTT
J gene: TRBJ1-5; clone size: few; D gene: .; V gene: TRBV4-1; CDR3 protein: CASSQGEQGAQPQHF; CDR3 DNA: TGCGCCAGCAGCCAAGGGGAACAGGGTGCTCAGCCCCAGCATTTT
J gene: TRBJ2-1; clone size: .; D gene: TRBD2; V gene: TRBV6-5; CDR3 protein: CASSLTSGGWNEQFF; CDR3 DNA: TGTGCCAGCAGTTTGACTAGCGGGGGATGGAATGAGCAGTTCTTC
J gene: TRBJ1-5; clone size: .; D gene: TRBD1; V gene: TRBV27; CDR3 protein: CASSPTGGYLGPQHF; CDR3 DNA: TGTGCCAGCAGTCCAACAGGGGGCTACCTAGGGCCCCAGCATTTT
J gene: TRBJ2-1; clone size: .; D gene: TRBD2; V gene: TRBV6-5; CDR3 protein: CASYSGLAGTNEQFF; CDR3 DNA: TGTGCCAGTTATTCCGGACTAGCGGGGACCAATGAGCAGTTCTTC
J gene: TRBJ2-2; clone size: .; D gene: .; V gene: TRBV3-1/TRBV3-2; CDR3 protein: CASSPEAANTGELFF; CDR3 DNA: TGTGCCAGCAGCCCTGAGGCCGCGAACACCGGGGAGCTGTTTTTT
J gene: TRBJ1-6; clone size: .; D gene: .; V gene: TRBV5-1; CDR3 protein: CASSSEGRNNSPLHF; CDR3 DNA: TGCGCCAGCAGCTCGGAGGGACGGAATAATTCACCCCTCCACTTT
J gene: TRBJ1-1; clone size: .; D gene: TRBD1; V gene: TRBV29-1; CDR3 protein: CSVGNRGGTEAFF; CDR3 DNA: TGCAGCGTTGGAAACAGGGGGGGTACTGAAGCTTTCTTT
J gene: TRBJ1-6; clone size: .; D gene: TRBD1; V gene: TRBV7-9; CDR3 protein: CASSPTGNSPLHF; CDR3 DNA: TGTGCCAGCAGCCCGACAGGGAATTCACCCCTCCACTTT
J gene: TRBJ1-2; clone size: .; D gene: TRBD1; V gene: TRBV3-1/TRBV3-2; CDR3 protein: CASSSRTGESGYTF; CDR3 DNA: TGTGCCAGCAGCTCCCGGACAGGGGAGAGTGGCTACACCTTC
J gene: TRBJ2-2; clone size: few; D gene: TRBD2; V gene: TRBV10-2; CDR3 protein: CASSIAGANTGELFF; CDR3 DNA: TGCGCCAGCAGTATAGCGGGGGCAAACACCGGGGAGCTGTTTTTT
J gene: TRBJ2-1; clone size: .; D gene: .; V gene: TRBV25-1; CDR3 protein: CATRRAVYNEQFF; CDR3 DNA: TGTGCCACCCGGCGAGCGGTCTACAATGAGCAGTTCTTC